The 10 T cell receptor beta chains given below trace back to one sample, sequenced in a study of early T cells in non-severe SARS-CoV-2 infection. MiXCR, run by TCRdb on the 5' RACE reads, gives a single entry per CDR3 protein. The sample gives 65,000 to 85,000 distinct CDR3 sequences, about 13% of which show up once; roughly 5.2% is in the top ten. The sequencing sample was made of whole blood. These receptors all come from an adult who was a healthcare worker with PCR-confirmed SARS-CoV-2 infection or an uninfected control (not recorded which).

This clonotype has only a few counts. This chain links TRBV29-1 with TRBJ2-7, with D maybe TRBD2 (6 bases). Per germline, CDR1 SQVTM and CDR2 ANQGSEA. Between the trimmed V and J ends, which lost 3 bases and 6 bases, there was a span of 12 bases. The CDR3 runs 12 residues. The CDR3 loop is CSVERDFGEQYF. The CDR3 DNA reads TGCAGCGTTGAGCGGGATTTTGGCGAGCAGTACTTC.

This clonotype occurred a few times. This chain uses TRBV5-1 with TRBJ2-4, with D uncertain. Trimming removed 4 bases at V and 7 bases at J, with 12 bases between. CDR3 size: 13 residues. Germline assignment: CDR1 SGHRS and CDR2 YFSETQ. Written as DNA, the CDR3 is TGCGCCAGCAGCACGAGCCCAAGGAACATTCAGTACTTC. It specifies CASSTSPRNIQYF.

This clonotype was recorded many times. V usage is TRBV3-1 and J usage is TRBJ1-6, with 7 bases matching TRBD1. Germline values: CDR1 LGHDT, CDR2 YNNKEL (reference sequence). The CDR3 has 19 residues. Trimming at V came to 2 bases and at J to 0 bases, leaving 10 bases not matched to a gene. The CDR3 nucleotides read TGTGCCAGCAGCCAATTACCCCCGGGACAGAGCTCCTATAATTCACCCCTCCACTTT. It translates to CASSQLPPGQSSYNSPLHF.

This clonotype showed up just a few times. The genes are TRBV5-1 and TRBJ2-2, with D unresolved. The CDR3 length is 13 residues. From germline, CDR1 is SGHRS and CDR2 YFSETQ. Trimming shortened V by 1 base and J by 4 bases, and 5 bases separated the two germline ends. For the CDR3, the DNA is TGCGCCAGCAGCTTGTCGGCCACCGGGGAGCTGTTTTTT. Its protein product is CASSLSATGELFF.

This sequence joins TRBV20-1 and TRBJ2-3; possible D gene TRBD1, 5 bases. CDR3 size: 13 residues. V was cut by 3 bases and J by 4 bases, with 11 bases left in between. Germline-derived CDR1 and CDR2 are DFQATT and SNEGSKA (reference sequence). The DNA of the CDR3 is TGCAGTGCTAGGTTTCCAGGGCCAGATACGCAGTATTTT. Protein product: CSARFPGPDTQYF.

This clonotype was recorded once. The V gene is TRBV6-2 or TRBV6-3, the J gene TRBJ2-3, with 9 bases aligning to TRBD2. Germline-derived CDR1 and CDR2 are MNHEY and SVGEGT. The V and J ends lost 2 bases and 6 bases, in that order; junction bases with no gene match: 0. This CDR3 spans 13 amino acids. In DNA, the CDR3 is TGTGCCAGCAGTTACCTAGCGGGGGATACGCAGTATTTT. Its translation is CASSYLAGDTQYF.

This clonotype was observed at least ten times. The V gene is TRBV5-1, the J gene TRBJ1-3; D not resolved. Trimming cost V 1 base and J 0 bases, with 11 bases left between them. CDR1 is SGHRS, CDR2 YFSETQ, per germline. CDR3 length: 16 amino acids. CDR3 sequence (DNA): TGCGCCAGCAGCTTGCACGGCCTAAACTCTGGAAACACCATATATTTT. Amino acid sequence: CASSLHGLNSGNTIYF.

This clonotype occurred once. The chain joins TRBV5-1 to TRBJ1-2; D is uncertain. The CDR3 is 12 amino acids. The germline V and J ends were trimmed by 3 bases and 2 bases, with 5 bases remaining between them. Germline V gene sequence: CDR1 SGHRS, CDR2 YFSETQ. The CDR3 sequence: CASSYTNYGYTF. The CDR3 DNA sequence: TGCGCCAGCAGCTATACCAACTATGGCTACACCTTC.

This rearrangement joins TRBV12-3 or TRBV12-4 to TRBJ2-4, with 10 bases identical to TRBD2. The CDR3 contains 12 residues. Trimming took 4 bases from V and 15 from J; bases not matched to a gene: 6. The CDR3: CASSWLAGVSYF. As DNA, the CDR3 is TGTGCCAGCAGTTGGCTAGCGGGAGTTTCGTACTTC.

Many counts were recorded for this clonotype. The chain links TRBV7-9 to TRBJ2-7; 9 bases align to TRBD1. The junction had 5 bases not matched to a gene; V was cut back by 0 bases and J by 5 bases. There are 15 residues in the CDR3. The germline gives CDR1 SEHNR, CDR2 FQNEAQ (reference sequence). The CDR3 region has the DNA TGTGCCAGCAGCTTAGCAGGGACAGGGCAGGACGAGCAGTACTTC. Residues: CASSLAGTGQDEQYF.